The 24 T cell receptor beta chains given below trace back to one sample, sequenced in a study of radiation and T cells in renal cell carcinoma. The sample's time point: blood 2 weeks post-SBRT. Noted treatment: 15 Gy SBRT to primary tumor, nephrectomy 4 weeks later. Sequencing used immunoSEQ multiplex PCR; TCRdb keeps in-frame clones, though not all of them. Found here are tens of thousands of clones, more than 65% of them singletons; the top ten hold approximately 30%. The sample here was blood, taken from a patient whose treatment included radiotherapy and nephrectomy. The receptor set was obtained from a man aged 60 to 69 with renal cell carcinoma.

This chain connects TRBV5-1 to TRBJ2-2; possible D gene TRBD1, 5 bases. CDR1 and CDR2 (germline): SGHRS, YFSETQ. The CDR3 runs 13 residues. Trimming stripped 1 base from V and 7 bases from J, with 8 bases between. CDR3 sequence: CASSLLRGGELFF. The CDR3 region has the DNA TGCGCCAGCAGCTTGTTAAGGGGCGGGGAGCTGTTTTTT.

This clone rates as medium-sized. V gene TRBV30 combines with J gene TRBJ2-3; D might be TRBD2 (6 bases). The V end was cut by 0 bases, the J end by 4 bases, with 14 bases between. CDR1 is GTSNPN, CDR2 SVGIG, per germline (reference sequence). The CDR3 has 15 residues. The CDR3 protein is CAWSVLGGIADTQYF. CDR3 nucleotide sequence: TGTGCCTGGAGTGTACTCGGCGGGATCGCAGATACGCAGTATTTT.

CDR3: CASGTPYNEQFF. The CDR3 coding sequence is TGCGCCAGCGGGACACCCTACAATGAGCAGTTCTTC. The J gene is TRBJ2-1, the V gene TRBV10-2; maybe TRBD1 (6 bases). Germline values: CDR1 WSHSY, CDR2 SAAADI. V lost 8 bases and J lost 2, with 7 bases in between. This CDR3 comprises 12 residues.

V usage is TRBV12-5 and J usage is TRBJ1-1; D remains unclear. The CDR3 sequence is 14 residues long. Trimming shortened V by 4 bases and J by 4 bases, and 13 bases separated the two germline ends. The V gene's germline CDR1 is LGHNT and CDR2 FRNRAP. The CDR3 nucleotides read TGTGCTAGTGGTTGGACCTCACGGGGCACTGAAGCTTTCTTT. Residues: CASGWTSRGTEAFF.

The rearrangement joins TRBV7-6 to TRBJ1-3; D gene uncertain. The germline V and J ends were trimmed by 1 base and 0 bases, with 7 bases remaining between them. The CDR3 is 15 amino acids. The germline V gene has CDR1 SGHVS and CDR2 FNYEAQ. DNA for the CDR3: TGTGCCAGCAGCTTAGGATGGGGCTCTGGAAACACCATATATTTT. It translates to CASSLGWGSGNTIYF.

The chain recombines TRBV12-5 with TRBJ1-1; perhaps TRBD1 as D (5 bases). The V gene lost 2 bases and the J gene lost 1 base, with 5 bases spanning the gap. CDR3 length equals 13 residues. Looked up from germline, CDR1 is LGHNT and CDR2 is FRNRAP. Here the CDR3 reads CASGLRGNTEAFF. The CDR3 DNA reads TGTGCTAGTGGTTTGAGGGGGAACACTGAAGCTTTCTTT.

The J gene is TRBJ2-1, the V gene TRBV29-1; D remains ambiguous. Trimming left V 3 bases short and J 1 base short, with 10 bases between. Germline V lookup: CDR1 SQVTM, CDR2 ANQGSEA. The CDR3 spans 14 residues. For the CDR3, the DNA is TGCAGCGTTGAGTCGGCGAAATCCTACAATGAGCAGTTCTTC. Its translation is CSVESAKSYNEQFF.

This clone has only a few counts. The rearrangement uses TRBV11-2 and TRBJ1-2, with TRBD1 as a possible D gene (6 bases). Deletions cut 1 base from V and 5 bases from J, with 17 bases between. CDR1 is SGHAT, CDR2 FQNNGV, per germline. The CDR3 is made up of 16 amino acids. The chain's CDR3 is CASSLVYRGAGYGYTF. DNA for the CDR3: TGTGCCAGCAGCTTAGTGTATCGGGGGGCTGGTTATGGCTACACCTTC.

The chain employs TRBV13 and TRBJ2-5, with 8 bases fitting TRBD1. The CDR3 totals 15 residues. CDR1 is PRHDT and CDR2 is FYEKMQ in the germline V gene (reference sequence). The V gene end was trimmed by 5 bases and the J gene end by 5 bases; junction bases not matched to a gene: 10. CDR3 in DNA: TGTGCCAGCAGCCTCAGTAACAGGGGGACGGAGACCCAGTACTTC. As protein: CASSLSNRGTETQYF. Complete variable domain (other parts from reference TRBV13 and TRBJ2-5): AAGVIQSPRHLIKEKRETATLKCYPIPRHDTVYWYQQGPGQDPQFLISFYEKMQSDKGSIPDRFSAQQFSDYHSELNMSSLELGDSALYFCASSLSNRGTETQYFGPGTRLLVL.

This clone was counted only a few times. DNA of the CDR3: TGTGCCAGCAGCTTAGGACGCCCTAGATCCCAAGAGACCCAGTACTTC. Protein product: CASSLGRPRSQETQYF. This chain connects TRBV13 to TRBJ2-5; D not certain. CDR3 length equals 16 residues. Germline CDR1 is PRHDT and CDR2 is FYEKMQ (reference sequence). The ends were cut back, 0 bases at V and 1 base at J, with 12 bases in the middle.

This rearrangement joins TRBV6-6 to TRBJ2-3; D might be TRBD2 (6 bases). The germline V gene encodes CDR1 MNHNY and CDR2 SVGAGI (reference sequence). There are 15 residues in the CDR3. Trimming shortened V by 7 bases and J by 5 bases, and 19 bases separated the two germline ends. The CDR3 DNA is TGTGCCAGCAACAACAGCGGGTACCGGGGAGATACGCAGTATTTT. Protein sequence: CASNNSGYRGDTQYF.

This clone was seen a handful of times. The chain couples TRBV5-6 to TRBJ2-5, with D hard to call. Germline V gives CDR1 SGHDT, CDR2 YYEEEE. The CDR3 is 14 amino acids. The V gene lost 1 base and the J gene lost 4 bases, with 11 bases spanning the gap. DNA for the CDR3: TGTGCCAGCAGCTTGATAAGCGCCCGAGAGACCCAGTACTTC. The encoded protein is CASSLISARETQYF.

In its sample, this clone was seen a few times. This chain joins TRBV6-1 and TRBJ1-5; 7 positions match TRBD1. The germline V gene encodes CDR1 MNHNS and CDR2 SASEGT. Losses at the gene ends were 4 bases for V and 0 bases for J; bases not matched to a gene: 3. This CDR3 has 15 residues. The CDR3 coding sequence is TGTGCCAGCAGTGGTGCAGGGGGTAGCAATCAGCCCCAGCATTTT. This sequence encodes CASSGAGGSNQPQHF.

The rearrangement uses TRBV28 and TRBJ1-5, with 7 bases aligning to TRBD1. J gave up 4 bases and V 6 bases, and 18 bases lay outside the gene matches. Looked up from germline, CDR1 is MDHEN and CDR2 is SYDVKM. The CDR3 totals 18 residues. CDR3 coding DNA: TGTGCCAGCAGCTTTTACCCGGGACAGTCGGGCCCAAATCAGCCCCAGCATTTT. This gives the protein CASSFYPGQSGPNQPQHF.

The chain has TRBV7-6 and TRBJ1-4; D not certain. Trimming left V 0 bases short and J 10 bases short, with 24 bases between. CDR3 length equals 18 residues. Looked up from germline, CDR1 is SGHVS and CDR2 is FNYEAQ. In DNA form, the CDR3 reads TGTGCCAGCAGCTTAGCGGGGTCGGGAGGGCCCGAAGGTGGAAAACTGTTTTTT. It encodes CASSLAGSGGPEGGKLFF.

The chain has TRBV2 and TRBJ2-7, with no clear D. This CDR3 is built from 12 residues. CDR1 SNHLY and CDR2 FYNNEI come from the germline V gene. Deletions cut 6 bases from V and 4 bases from J, with 10 bases between. The CDR3 protein is CASRKAIYEQYF. In DNA, the CDR3 is TGTGCCAGCAGGAAGGCAATATACGAGCAGTACTTC.

V is TRBV7-2 and J is TRBJ1-5, with a possible D match to TRBD1 (6 bases). CDR1 is SGHTA, CDR2 FQGNSA, per germline. The CDR3 is made up of 18 amino acids. Between the trimmed V and J ends, which lost 3 bases and 0 bases, there was a span of 18 bases. CDR3 sequence (DNA): TGTGCCAGCAGCTTCGGGCAGGGGCAGATTTATAGCAATCAGCCCCAGCATTTT. Protein product: CASSFGQGQIYSNQPQHF.

The V and J genes are TRBV7-8 and TRBJ2-7; 11 positions match TRBD1. The junction had 7 bases not matched to a gene; V was cut back by 5 bases and J by 7 bases. Germline V gene data show CDR1 as SGHVS and CDR2 as FQNEAQ. This CDR3 comprises 14 residues. CDR3 coding DNA: TGTGCCAGCAGCCCTTGGACAGGGGGCACGGAGCAGTACTTC. Amino acids: CASSPWTGGTEQYF. Using reference TRBV7-8 and TRBJ2-7 for the parts outside the CDR3, the full variable domain is GAGVSQSPRYKVAKRGQDVALRCDPISGHVSLFWYQQALGQGPEFLTYFQNEAQLDKSGLPSDRFFAERPEGSVSTLKIQRTQQEDSAVYLCASSPWTGGTEQYFGPGTRLTVT.

Only a few counts were recorded for this clone. This chain connects TRBV5-6 to TRBJ2-7; TRBD2 matches 9 bases. Per the germline V gene, CDR1 is SGHDT and CDR2 is YYEEEE. The V segment lost 0 bases and the J segment 5 bases; nucleotides outside the gene matches: 9. The CDR3 has 16 amino acids. Here the CDR3 reads CASSLAGLAGFHEQYF. The CDR3, as DNA: TGTGCCAGCAGCTTGGCCGGCCTAGCGGGATTCCACGAGCAGTACTTC.

J is TRBJ1-2 and V is TRBV6-5; 7 positions match TRBD1. V lost 4 bases, J lost 7 bases, and 12 bases stayed unmatched. This CDR3 spans 15 amino acids. Germline assignment: CDR1 MNHEY and CDR2 SVGAGI. In nucleotides, the CDR3 is TGTGCCAGCAGTTCCCCCCCGGGGGAGGGGGCTGGCTACACCTTC. Translating gives CASSSPPGEGAGYTF.

A note on this clone: Other nucleotide sequences in the sample specify the same CDR3. The gene calls are TRBV2 and TRBJ1-1; D may be TRBD1 (6 bases). Germline assignment: CDR1 SNHLY and CDR2 FYNNEI. V was trimmed by 6 bases and J by 1 base, leaving 9 bases between them. The CDR3 loop spans 13 amino acids. This CDR3 is CASRIRGNTEAFF. DNA for the CDR3: TGTGCCAGCAGGATCAGGGGGAACACTGAAGCTTTCTTT.

This rearrangement joins TRBV2 to TRBJ2-7; TRBD1 agrees at 9 bases. The CDR3 sequence is 16 residues long. J gave up 3 bases and V 9 bases, and 15 bases lay outside the gene matches. Germline assignment: CDR1 SNHLY and CDR2 FYNNEI. The CDR3 sequence is CASKTPRQGGFYEQYF. The CDR3 DNA reads as TGTGCCAGTAAAACACCTCGACAGGGGGGGTTCTACGAGCAGTACTTC.

The chain recombines TRBV18 with TRBJ2-7, with a possible D match to TRBD1 (6 bases). The CDR3 is 13 amino acids. Germline CDR1 is KGHSH and CDR2 is LQKENI. Trimming removed 5 bases from V and 1 base from J, with 9 bases in between. The CDR3 nucleotides read TGTGCCAGCTCATTACAGGGTTCCTACGAGCAGTACTTC. It encodes CASSLQGSYEQYF.

The chain combines TRBV20-1 with TRBJ1-2; D perhaps matches TRBD1 (5 bases). In germline, CDR1 is DFQATT, CDR2 SNEGSKA (reference sequence). The CDR3 extends over 9 amino acids. DNA for the CDR3: TGCAAGGCAGGGAATGGCTACACCTTC. Protein: CKAGNGYTF.